A selection of T cell receptor beta chains follows, all from one sample in a study of control samples from healthy donors and cancer patients. Assay used: immunoSEQ multiplex PCR; TCRdb lists only in-frame clones, some missing. The top ten clones hold roughly 1.3% of a sample with 150,000 to 200,000 clones, approximately 94% of them seen once. Sequencing was done on a sample of blood. Receptor source: a woman aged 18-29 years in good health. Each CDR3 is given with its conserved first and last residue. The D gene is left open where the match is weak. For some rows the clone size is stated as once, few or many, or as a class when expanded; others skip it.

abundance	j_gene	v_gene	d_gene	CDR3nt	CDR3aa
-	TRBJ2-5	TRBV5-4	TRBD1	TGTGCCAGCAGCCCTCCGGGACAGCTCCAAGAGACCCAGTACTTC	CASSPPGQLQETQYF
-	TRBJ1-2	TRBV2	-	TGTGCCAGCAGCGGACAGACCTTCTATGGCTACACCTTC	CASSGQTFYGYTF
-	TRBJ1-4	TRBV4-3	-	TGCGCCAGCAGCCATGAACAGGGCCCTAATGAAAAACTGTTTTTT	CASSHEQGPNEKLFF
-	TRBJ2-1	TRBV6-2/TRBV6-3	-	TGTGCCAGCAGTTTAGCCTCCTACAATGAGCAGTTCTTC	CASSLASYNEQFF
few	TRBJ1-5	TRBV7-8	-	TGTGCCAGCAGCTCCCGGGTCGATCATCAGCCCCAGCATTTT	CASSSRVDHQPQHF
-	TRBJ2-5	TRBV5-1	-	TGCGCCAGCAGCTGGGGGGGCCGGGAGACCCAGTACTTC	CASSWGGRETQYF
-	TRBJ2-7	TRBV15	TRBD1	TGTGCCACCAGCAGAGAGAGGTCAGGGGGCGCTTCAGGTGGATTCTACGAGCAGTACTTC	CATSRERSGGASGGFYEQYF
once	TRBJ1-2	TRBV7-2	TRBD1	TGTGCCAGCAGCCCTCGGGACAGCTATGGCTACACCTTC	CASSPRDSYGYTF
-	TRBJ1-1	TRBV29-1	TRBD1	TGCAGCGCCGGACAGGGGGACACTGAAGCTTTCTTT	CSAGQGDTEAFF
-	TRBJ2-2	TRBV24-1	-	TGTGCCACCAGTGCTCTAAGGGGTGCCGGGGAGCTGTTTTTT	CATSALRGAGELFF
-	TRBJ1-5	TRBV12-3/TRBV12-4	TRBD1	TGTGCCAGCAGTCCGGGACAGCATCAGCCCCAGCATTTT	CASSPGQHQPQHF
-	TRBJ1-1	TRBV7-2	-	TGTGCCAGCAGCTCGACAGTCCGGGCTTTCTTT	CASSSTVRAFF
-	TRBJ2-1	TRBV5-1	TRBD1	TGCGCCAGCAGCCCCGGGACAGAGGAGTTCTTC	CASSPGTEEFF
-	TRBJ1-1	TRBV2	TRBD1	TGTGCCAAGGGCCCCCAGACAGGGTCGAGGGAAGCTTTCTTT	CAKGPQTGSREAFF
-	TRBJ2-3	TRBV7-9	-	TGTGCCAGCAGCTTAGCCCTCCGGGGAACAGATACGCAGTATTTT	CASSLALRGTDTQYF
-	TRBJ1-4	TRBV15	-	TGTGCCACCAACACGGATGAAAAACTGTTTTTT	CATNTDEKLFF
-	TRBJ2-3	TRBV7-3	-	TGTGCCAGCAGCTATTCAGGGGACCTCAGTGGGCTAGATTGCACAGATACGCAGTATTTT	CASSYSGDLSGLDCTDTQYF
once	TRBJ2-3	TRBV9	-	TGTGCCAGCAGCCCACGGCTCGGGGTGACAGATACGCAGTATTTT	CASSPRLGVTDTQYF
-	TRBJ1-3	TRBV10-3	-	TGTGCCAAACCAGGGCCTGGAAACACCATATATTTT	CAKPGPGNTIYF
-	TRBJ2-1	TRBV3-1/TRBV3-2	-	TGTGCCAGCAGCCATCTTGATGGGGGTAAAAGCGGACCCTCCTACAATGAGCAGTTCTTC	CASSHLDGGKSGPSYNEQFF
-	TRBJ2-7	TRBV3-1/TRBV3-2	-	TGTGCCAGCAGGCAGTCGGGGTCCTACGAGCAGTACTTC	CASRQSGSYEQYF
-	TRBJ1-1	TRBV12-3/TRBV12-4	-	TGTGCCAGCAGGACGGACATGAACACTGAAGCTTTCTTT	CASRTDMNTEAFF
few	TRBJ2-7	TRBV7-2	-	TGTGCCAGCAGCTTAGCGCCCAGGCGATCCTACGAGCAGTACTTC	CASSLAPRRSYEQYF
-	TRBJ1-2	TRBV6-2/TRBV6-3	TRBD1	TGTGCCAGCAGTCCCCCGGACAGGTTCTATGGCTACACCTTC	CASSPPDRFYGYTF
-	TRBJ2-7	TRBV11-3	-	TGTGCCAGCAGCTCTAGTGCCAGTAGGCCCTACGAGCAGTACTTC	CASSSSASRPYEQYF
-	TRBJ2-2	TRBV27	-	TGTGCCAGCAGTTTACCGACAGCTACAAACACCGGGGAGCTGTTTTTT	CASSLPTATNTGELFF
-	TRBJ2-5	TRBV24-1	-	TGTGCCACCAGCGAACAGGGCGTTACCCAGTACTTC	CATSEQGVTQYF
-	TRBJ2-7	TRBV28	TRBD1	TGTGCCAGCAGGTCCGGGACAGTCACCTACGAGCAGTACTTC	CASRSGTVTYEQYF
-	TRBJ2-2	TRBV12-3/TRBV12-4	-	TGTGCCAGCGAGGGGGACGCCGGGGAGCTGTTTTTT	CASEGDAGELFF
-	TRBJ1-1	TRBV12-3/TRBV12-4	TRBD1	TGTGCCAGCAGTTTGGGCAGGGGGTATGAAGCTTTCTTT	CASSLGRGYEAFF
-	TRBJ2-2	TRBV7-2	TRBD2	TGTGCCAGCAGCTTCTCTAGCGGGGAGAACACCGGGGAGCTGTTTTTT	CASSFSSGENTGELFF
-	TRBJ2-5	TRBV10-3	TRBD1	TGTGCCATCAGTGATCAGGGGGCAGAGACCCAGTACTTC	CAISDQGAETQYF
-	TRBJ1-6	TRBV10-1	-	TGCGCCAGCAGTGAGAATAATTCACCCCTCCACTTT	CASSENNSPLHF
-	TRBJ2-6	TRBV6-2/TRBV6-3	-	TGTGCCAGCAGTTACGAGGGGGCTGGGGCCAACGTCCTGACTTTC	CASSYEGAGANVLTF
-	TRBJ1-5	TRBV16	-	TGTGCCAGCAGCCATGAGGGTCAGCCCCAGCATTTT	CASSHEGQPQHF
-	TRBJ1-1	TRBV6-5	TRBD1	TGTGCCAGCTCATACTTGCCGGACAGGGGTTCTGAAGCTTTCTTT	CASSYLPDRGSEAFF
once	TRBJ2-7	TRBV6-5	-	TGTGCCAGCAGTTACTCAAGGGGAACCCCCTACGAGCAGTACTTC	CASSYSRGTPYEQYF
-	TRBJ1-1	TRBV27	-	TGTGCCAGCAGTTTATTTGGGGGGGAAGAAACTGAAGCTTTCTTT	CASSLFGGEETEAFF
-	TRBJ1-6	TRBV18	-	TGTGCCAGCTCTTCGGGGCCGGATAATTCACCCCTCCACTTT	CASSSGPDNSPLHF
-	TRBJ1-2	TRBV6-1	-	TGTGCCAGCAGTGAAACTACAGGGTATGGCTACACCTTC	CASSETTGYGYTF
-	TRBJ1-1	TRBV6-2/TRBV6-3	-	TGTGCCAGCAGTTACCGAACAGGGAACACTGAAGCTTTCTTT	CASSYRTGNTEAFF
-	TRBJ1-5	TRBV19	-	TGTGCCAGTAGTATGCAGGGCAGGGCCCTTAATCAGCCCCAGCATTTT	CASSMQGRALNQPQHF
-	TRBJ1-1	TRBV6-5	-	TGTGCCAGCATCAGCGGGGACACTGAAGCTTTCTTT	CASISGDTEAFF
-	TRBJ1-2	TRBV6-2/TRBV6-3	-	TGTGCCAGCAGTTACCGTGAGGGCCCCTATGGCTACACCTTC	CASSYREGPYGYTF
-	TRBJ1-5	TRBV12-3/TRBV12-4	-	TGTGCCAGCGGGACCGGAGATCAGCCCCAGCATTTT	CASGTGDQPQHF
-	TRBJ1-2	TRBV18	TRBD1	TGTGCCAGCTCACCAAATAGAGAACAGGGGGATGGCTACACCTTC	CASSPNREQGDGYTF
-	TRBJ1-5	TRBV18	-	TGTGCCAGCTCACCCGACACTAATCAGCCCCAGCATTTT	CASSPDTNQPQHF
-	TRBJ1-5	TRBV10-3	-	TGTGCCATCAGTGAGTCTGGTTCGGTTTATAGCAATCAGCCCCAGCATTTT	CAISESGSVYSNQPQHF
-	TRBJ1-3	TRBV27	TRBD1	TGTGCCAGCAGCCCGGACAGGGGGCCGCGGTCTGGAAACACCATATATTTT	CASSPDRGPRSGNTIYF